This T cell receptor (beta chain) was obtained from a study of blood T cell repertoires in COVID-19. Background on the study: Specimens from acute and convalescent COVID-19 originated in the United States, Italy and Spain. Sample material is recorded as cDNA or gDNA derived from T cells, B-cell-depleted T cells, or PBMCs.

Seattle participants joined during active infection and were tracked over time. Original methodology: From reference gene primer amplification, estimates of nucleated cell counts were derived. Profiled with immunoSEQ multiplex PCR; TCRdb holds only in-frame clones, not every one. V and J calls and clone size come straight from that table; D and trimming were deduced from the DNA. The table records 250,000 to 350,000 clones, under 90% of them present only once. Germline assignment: CDR1 SEHNR and CDR2 FQNEAQ (reference sequence). V lost 5 bases to trimming and J lost 2 bases, with 10 bases between them. This CDR3 has 13 residues.

V gene TRBV7-9 combines with J gene TRBJ2-7; TRBD1 might be the D (6 bases). This receptor was taken from a woman younger than 45 with COVID-19, enrolled during active disease. The specimen was peripheral blood. The CDR3, as DNA: TGTGCCAGCAGCCGGGACAAGACCTACGAGCAGTACTTC. Residues: CASSRDKTYEQYF.